This T cell receptor (beta chain) was retrieved from a study of cytomegalovirus exposure and HLA in healthy donors. Study-wide points: The study put 150 to 200 TCR beta chains on its list as cytomegalovirus-associated. In a later analysis, at a false discovery rate of 0.05, roughly 17,000 TCR beta sequences matched HLA alleles. Sequencing depth roughly uniform across donors was assumed in presence/absence analyses.

A few counts support this clone. Antigen specificity is unknown. This PCR relied on a set of 60 Vbeta primers and 13 Jbeta primers. Original processing notes: It was a later analysis that counted 83 million or so unique TCR beta chains, of which about 10 million were shared. Produced via immunoSEQ multiplex PCR; TCRdb's table is partial and in-frame only. The V and J calls and clone size come from that table; D and trimming were worked out from the DNA. Of some 130,000 clones in the sample, 70% to 80% were seen once. The sequencing sample was made of PBMCs. The TCR originated in a man aged 25-45 years in good health and CMV-seronegative.

The CDR3 loop reads CASSYGTSYEQYF. CDR3 nucleotide sequence: TGTGCCAGCAGTTATGGGACAAGCTACGAGCAGTACTTC. This sequence joins TRBV27 and TRBJ2-7, with TRBD1 as a possible D gene (6 bases). This CDR3 is built from 13 residues. V gave up 4 bases and J gave up 3 bases, with 10 bases separating them. The germline V gene encodes CDR1 MNHEY and CDR2 SMNVEV (reference sequence).